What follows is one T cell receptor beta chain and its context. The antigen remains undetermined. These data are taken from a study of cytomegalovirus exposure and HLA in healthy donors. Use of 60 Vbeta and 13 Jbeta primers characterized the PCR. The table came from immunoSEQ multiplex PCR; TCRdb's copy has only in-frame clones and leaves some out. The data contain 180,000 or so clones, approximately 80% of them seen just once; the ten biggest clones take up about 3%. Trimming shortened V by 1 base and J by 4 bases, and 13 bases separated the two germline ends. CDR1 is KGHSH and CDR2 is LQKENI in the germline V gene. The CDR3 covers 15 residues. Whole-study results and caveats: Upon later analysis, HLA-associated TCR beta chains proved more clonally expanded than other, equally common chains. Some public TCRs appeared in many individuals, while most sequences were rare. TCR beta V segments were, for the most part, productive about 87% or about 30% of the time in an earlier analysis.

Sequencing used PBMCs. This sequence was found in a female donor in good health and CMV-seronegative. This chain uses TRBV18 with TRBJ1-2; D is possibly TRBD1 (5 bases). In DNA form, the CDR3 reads TGTGCCAGCTCACCACAGTCGGGGGTCGGCTATGGCTACACCTTC. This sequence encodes CASSPQSGVGYGYTF.